A single sample gave rise to the 10 T cell receptor beta chains below, sequenced in a study of OX40 agonist ivuxolimab in advanced cancers. The table came from immunoSEQ multiplex PCR; TCRdb's copy has only in-frame clones and leaves some out. The data contain around 100,000 clones, 85% to 95% of them singletons. Sample: CD4+ or CD8+ T cells sorted from blood, taken in a trial of the OX40 agonist ivuxolimab. These receptors came from an adult with an advanced solid tumor such as melanoma, head and neck, liver or kidney cancer.

The chain recombines TRBV7-2 with TRBJ1-5, with D possibly TRBD1 on 5 matching bases. This CDR3 spans 14 amino acids. Germline V gene sequence: CDR1 SGHTA, CDR2 FQGNSA. V lost 2 bases and J lost 2, with 7 bases in between. The CDR3 DNA is TGTGCCAGCAGCTTAACGGGGGGCAATCAGCCCCAGCATTTT. It translates to CASSLTGGNQPQHF.

The chain joins TRBV5-1 to TRBJ2-2; 9 bases are a match to TRBD2. Germline V gene lookup returns CDR1 SGHRS and CDR2 YFSETQ. The V segment lost 5 bases and the J segment 6 bases; nucleotides outside the gene matches: 8. CDR3 length: 15 amino acids. In DNA form, the CDR3 reads TGCGCCAGCAGGGGTATAGCGGGAGCCCCCGGGGAGCTGTTTTTT. It encodes CASRGIAGAPGELFF.

V gene TRBV7-2 combines with J gene TRBJ2-7; no reliable D call. The CDR3 spans 12 residues. Trimming shortened V by 1 base and J by 5 bases, and 6 bases separated the two germline ends. Germline V gene data show CDR1 as SGHTA and CDR2 as FQGNSA. CDR3 DNA: TGTGCCAGCAGCTTAGATCGCCACGAGCAGTACTTC. Translation gives CASSLDRHEQYF. Looking up the rest from reference TRBV7-2 and TRBJ2-7 gives the full variable domain: GAGVSQSPSNKVTEKGKDVELRCDPISGHTALYWYRQSLGQGLEFLIYFQGNSAPDKSGLPSDRFSAERTGGSVSTLTIQRTQQEDSAVYLCASSLDRHEQYFGPGTRLTVT.

CDR3 loop: CASSRLVQPTGNTEAFF. In nucleotides, the CDR3 is TGTGCCAGCAGCCGACTAGTTCAACCGACAGGGAACACTGAAGCTTTCTTT. The chain uses TRBV16 and TRBJ1-1, with D tentatively TRBD1 (6 bases). Trimming shortened V by 4 bases and J by 1 base, and 19 bases separated the two germline ends. The CDR3 has 17 amino acids. Germline CDR1 reads KGHSY; CDR2 reads FQNENV.

The chain recombines TRBV28 with TRBJ1-2; maybe TRBD1 (5 bases). The V gene lost 2 bases and the J gene lost 0 bases, with 13 bases spanning the gap. The CDR3 spans 16 residues. Germline CDR1 MDHEN, CDR2 SYDVKM. Written as DNA, the CDR3 is TGTGCCAGCAGTTTACCCGGGACCGTACCTAACTATGGCTACACCTTC. It yields the protein CASSLPGTVPNYGYTF.

The genes are TRBV7-9 and TRBJ2-1; D might be TRBD2 (5 bases). Trimming took off 1 base at V and 4 bases at J, with 11 bases between the two ends. This CDR3 is built from 15 residues. The germline V gene has CDR1 SEHNR and CDR2 FQNEAQ (reference sequence). CDR3 nucleotide sequence: TGTGCCAGCAGCTTAGAAGGCGGGCCTTACAATGAGCAGTTCTTC. Protein: CASSLEGGPYNEQFF. Together with reference TRBV7-9 and TRBJ2-1, the CDR3 gives the full variable domain: DTGVSQNPRHKITKRGQNVTFRCDPISEHNRLYWYRQTLGQGPEFLTYFQNEAQLEKSRLLSDRFSAERPKGSFSTLEIQRTEQGDSAMYLCASSLEGGPYNEQFFGPGTRLTVL.

The chain couples TRBV30 to TRBJ1-1; tentative D call: TRBD1 (5 bases). Trimming took 5 bases from V and 4 from J, leaving 14 bases between them. Per the germline V gene, CDR1 is GTSNPN and CDR2 is SVGIG (reference sequence). The CDR3 is made up of 13 amino acids. CDR3 nucleotide sequence: TGTGCCTGGCACTACAGGAGGGGCACTGAAGCTTTCTTT. Residues: CAWHYRRGTEAFF.

This sequence joins TRBV2 and TRBJ1-2; no clear D gene. From germline, CDR1 is SNHLY and CDR2 FYNNEI. Trimming shortened V by 3 bases and J by 5 bases, and 10 bases separated the two germline ends. The CDR3 length is 13 residues. This chain's CDR3 is CASSDGPRYGYTF. Here the CDR3 DNA reads TGTGCCAGCAGTGATGGCCCTCGATATGGCTACACCTTC.

This chain joins TRBV7-2 and TRBJ2-3; D is ambiguous. The CDR3 is made up of 16 amino acids. Germline V gives CDR1 SGHTA, CDR2 FQGNSA. V gave up 5 bases and J gave up 9 bases, with 24 bases separating them. The chain's CDR3 is CASSPSGDPILHTQYF. The CDR3 DNA is TGTGCCAGCAGCCCCTCTGGCGACCCTATCCTCCACACGCAGTATTTT.

V usage is TRBV6-4 and J usage is TRBJ2-3; possible D gene TRBD2, 6 bases. This CDR3 has 15 amino acids. Per germline, CDR1 MRHNA and CDR2 SNTAGT. V gave up 4 bases and J gave up 0 bases, with 11 bases separating them. The CDR3 spells CASSVGGASTDTQYF. CDR3 nucleotide sequence: TGTGCCAGCAGTGTTGGCGGGGCCAGCACAGATACGCAGTATTTT.